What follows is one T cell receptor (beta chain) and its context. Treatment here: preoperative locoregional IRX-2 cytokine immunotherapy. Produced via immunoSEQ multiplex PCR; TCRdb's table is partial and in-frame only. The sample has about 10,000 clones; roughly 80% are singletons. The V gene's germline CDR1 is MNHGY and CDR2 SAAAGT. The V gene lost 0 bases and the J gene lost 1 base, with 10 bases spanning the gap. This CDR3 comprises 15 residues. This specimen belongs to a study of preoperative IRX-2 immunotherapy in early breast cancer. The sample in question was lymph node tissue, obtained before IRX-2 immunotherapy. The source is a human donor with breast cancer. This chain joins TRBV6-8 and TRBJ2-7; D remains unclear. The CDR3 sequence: CASSYSGSYSYEQYF. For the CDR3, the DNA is TGTGCCAGCAGTTACTCCGGCAGCTATTCCTACGAGCAGTACTTC.